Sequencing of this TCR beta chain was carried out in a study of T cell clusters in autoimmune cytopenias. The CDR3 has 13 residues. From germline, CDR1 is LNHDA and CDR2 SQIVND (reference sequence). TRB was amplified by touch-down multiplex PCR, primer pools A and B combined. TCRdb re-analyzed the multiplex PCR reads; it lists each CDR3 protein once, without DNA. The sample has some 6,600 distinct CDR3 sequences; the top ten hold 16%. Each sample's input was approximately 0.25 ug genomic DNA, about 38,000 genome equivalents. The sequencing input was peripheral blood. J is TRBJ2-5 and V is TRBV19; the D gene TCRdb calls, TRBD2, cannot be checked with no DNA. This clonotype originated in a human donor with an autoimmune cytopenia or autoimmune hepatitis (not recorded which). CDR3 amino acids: CDSSPLAAETQYF.